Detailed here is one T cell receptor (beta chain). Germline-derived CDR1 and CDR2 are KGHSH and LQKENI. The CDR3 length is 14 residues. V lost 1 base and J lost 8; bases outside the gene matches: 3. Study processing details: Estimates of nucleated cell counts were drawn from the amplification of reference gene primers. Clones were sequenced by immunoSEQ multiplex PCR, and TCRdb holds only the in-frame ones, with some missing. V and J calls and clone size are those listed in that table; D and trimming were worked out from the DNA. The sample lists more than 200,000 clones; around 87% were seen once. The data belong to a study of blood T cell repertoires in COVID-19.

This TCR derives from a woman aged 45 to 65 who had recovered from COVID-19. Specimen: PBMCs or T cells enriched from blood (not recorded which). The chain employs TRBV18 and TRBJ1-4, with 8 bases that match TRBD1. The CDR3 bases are TGTGCCAGCTCACCACAACAGGGGGGCGAAAAACTGTTTTTT. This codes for CASSPQQGGEKLFF. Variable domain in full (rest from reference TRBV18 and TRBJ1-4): NAGVMQNPRHLVRRRGQEARLRCSPMKGHSHVYWYRQLPEEGLKFMVYLQKENIIDESGMPKERFSAEFPKEGPSILRIQQVVRGDSAAYFCASSPQQGGEKLFFGSGTQLSVL.